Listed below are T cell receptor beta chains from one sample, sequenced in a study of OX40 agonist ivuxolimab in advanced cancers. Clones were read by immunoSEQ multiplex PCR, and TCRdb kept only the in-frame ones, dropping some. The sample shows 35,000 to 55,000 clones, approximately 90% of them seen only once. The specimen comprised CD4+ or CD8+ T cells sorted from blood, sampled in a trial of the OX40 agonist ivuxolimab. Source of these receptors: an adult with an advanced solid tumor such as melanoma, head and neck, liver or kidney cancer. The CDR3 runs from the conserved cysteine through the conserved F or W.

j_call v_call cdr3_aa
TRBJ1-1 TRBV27 CASSSLGGRATFVTEAFF
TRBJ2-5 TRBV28 CASQPPGTGVETQYF
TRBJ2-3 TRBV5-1 CASSPGLAGGGTDTQYF
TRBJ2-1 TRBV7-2 CASSTDRHNEQFF
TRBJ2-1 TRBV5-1 CASSLTSGSLEQFF
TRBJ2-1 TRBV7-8 CASTTTGGVTYNEQFF
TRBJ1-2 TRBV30 CAWSDPPGYGYTF
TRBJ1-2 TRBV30 CAWSAATGVGYTF
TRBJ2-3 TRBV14 CASSPGLAGREKYF
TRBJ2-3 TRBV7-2 CASSSAGVGTDTQYF
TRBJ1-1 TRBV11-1 CASSLEYPGGEAFF
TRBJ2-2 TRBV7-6 CASSSLAGVTGELFF
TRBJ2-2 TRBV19 CASRGQPDTGELFF
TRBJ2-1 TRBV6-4 CASSATLKGYNEQFF
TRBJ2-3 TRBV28 CASSVTPGLTDTQYF
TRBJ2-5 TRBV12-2 CASRPFATGETQYF
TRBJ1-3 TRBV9 CASSVVGSNGNTIYF
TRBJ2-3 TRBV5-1 CASSLFPGLAGVVDTQYF
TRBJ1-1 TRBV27 CASSLGRIETRTEAFF
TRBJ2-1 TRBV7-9 CASSLEDSYNEQFF
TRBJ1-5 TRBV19 CASSIMEDQPQHF
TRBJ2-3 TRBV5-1 CASSLALAADTQYF
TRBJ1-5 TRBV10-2 CASSEFLGTGNKLNQPQHF
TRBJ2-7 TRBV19 CASRGTGLYEQYF
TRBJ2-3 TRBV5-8 CASSLARGAGDTQYF
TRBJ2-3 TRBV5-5 CASGAYTQYF
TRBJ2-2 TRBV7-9 CASSPNIPANTGELFF
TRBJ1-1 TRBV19 CASIGQGIRNTEAFF
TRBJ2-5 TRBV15 CATSRVDRGPSETQYF
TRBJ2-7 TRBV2 CASRDTGLNYEQYF
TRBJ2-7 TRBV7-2 CASSLIGLASYEQYF
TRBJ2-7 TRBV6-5 CASSSPGTLTYEQYF
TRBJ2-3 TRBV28 CASSFRFRSGQGTDTQYF